This TCR beta chain was sequenced during a study of identical twins. TCRdb analysed the 5' RACE reads with MiXCR anew, one entry per CDR3 protein. The data contain roughly 1,500,000 distinct CDR3 sequences, 32% of them singletons. The CDR3 has 14 residues. V dropped 7 bases and J dropped 9; count of bases not matched to a gene: 14. This clonotype has only one observation. The genes are TRBV12-3 or TRBV12-4 and TRBJ1-1, with 7 bases fitting TRBD1. The clonotype was recovered from a newborn girl in good health. The material sequenced was cord blood. In DNA, the CDR3 is TGTGCCAGCATTTCAGGGGGGAGGGGGCCCCAAGCTTTCTTT. It is translated as CASISGGRGPQAFF.